This T cell receptor beta chain was documented in a study of T cell responses to AZD1222 COVID-19 vaccine. Germline CDR1 SGHDT, CDR2 YYEEEE. V was clipped by 1 base and J by 3 bases, with 8 bases between them. This CDR3 comprises 14 residues. Profiled with immunoSEQ multiplex PCR; TCRdb holds only in-frame clones, not every one. Of about 170,000 clones in the sample, 75% to 90% were seen once. The count of this clone is one. This specimen was peripheral blood, taken on day 0 of AZD1222 vaccination. The chain carries TRBV5-6 and TRBJ2-1, with a possible D match to TRBD2 (6 bases). The sequence was obtained from an adult in good health. This chain's CDR3 is CASSLSGFYNEQFF. CDR3 sequence (DNA): TGTGCCAGCAGCTTGAGCGGGTTCTACAATGAGCAGTTCTTC.